This TCR beta chain was recovered during a study of cytomegalovirus exposure and HLA in healthy donors. To note about this clone: Its antigen remains unknown.

Notes on the study in general: Accounts indicate the classifier identified cytomegalovirus status with strong specificity and sensitivity. The tendency of first-cohort TCR clusters to co-occur in the 120 validation repertoires was identified by a subsequent analysis. Three chains linked to CMV were shown in vitro to be specific for CMV antigens. Rare TCR sequences dominated, though some public TCRs recurred in many donors.

TCRdb's copy holds only in-frame clones and misses some; the assay was immunoSEQ multiplex PCR. In the table there are 150,000 to 200,000 clones, roughly 96% of which are singletons. This CDR3 has 12 residues. Trimming removed 5 bases from V and 4 bases from J, with 7 bases in between. The V gene's germline CDR1 is MNHEY and CDR2 SMNVEV (reference sequence). The sequenced material came from PBMCs. The sequence came from a woman aged 18-30 years in good health and CMV-seronegative. The rearrangement uses TRBV27 and TRBJ2-3; perhaps TRBD1 as D (5 bases). The CDR3 sequence is CASSPRADTQYF. CDR3 DNA: TGTGCCAGCAGTCCCAGGGCAGATACGCAGTATTTT.